A selection of T cell receptor beta chains follows, all from one sample in a study of T cells in localized non-small cell lung cancer. The protocol was immunoSEQ multiplex PCR, while the TCRdb copy is restricted to in-frame clones and leaves out a portion. The data contain 45,000 to 55,000 clones, roughly 85% of them seen just once; the ten biggest clones take up 15% to 20%. This specimen was peripheral blood, taken before any cancer treatment. The receptors originated from an older male donor with stage III squamous cell lung carcinoma. Both conserved end residues are part of each CDR3. The D gene is left open where the match is weak. Not all rows give a size; the values are once, few, many and, for expanded clones, a class.

clone size | J gene | V gene | D gene | CDR3 DNA | CDR3 protein
. | TRBJ2-2 | TRBV7-9 | TRBD2 | TGTGCCAGCAGCTTCCTAGCGGGGGGGCCCACCGGGGAGCTGTTTTTT | CASSFLAGGPTGELFF
. | TRBJ2-5 | TRBV29-1 | TRBD2 | TGCAGCGTGACTAGCGGGGGGGTCCAAGAGACCCAGTACTTC | CSVTSGGVQETQYF
. | TRBJ1-1 | TRBV28 | TRBD1 | TGTGCCAGCATCCGACAGGGCAAGACTGAAGCTTTCTTT | CASIRQGKTEAFF
. | TRBJ2-6 | TRBV30 | . | TGTGCCTGGAGTGTATGGGGATCTGGGGCCAACGTCCTGACTTTC | CAWSVWGSGANVLTF
. | TRBJ1-2 | TRBV27 | . | TGTGCCAGGGGACACCCCAAGGGCTATGGCTACACCTTC | CARGHPKGYGYTF
few | TRBJ1-3 | TRBV6-6 | . | TGTGCCAGCAAGGCCCCCTCGGGGGACGATGGAAACACCATATATTTT | CASKAPSGDDGNTIYF
. | TRBJ1-2 | TRBV9 | TRBD1 | TGTGCCAGCAGCGGTGAGGCCCGACAGGGAAACTATGGCTACACCTTC | CASSGEARQGNYGYTF
. | TRBJ1-2 | TRBV5-1 | . | TGCGCCAGCAGCTCCCGGGCCTCTGAAGGGAGCACCTTC | CASSSRASEGSTF
. | TRBJ2-7 | TRBV19 | TRBD1 | TGTGCCAGTAGAAGACAGGGTTTCGCCTACGAGCAGTACTTC | CASRRQGFAYEQYF
. | TRBJ2-4 | TRBV7-6 | TRBD2 | TGTGCCAGCAGCTTCCAGACTAGCGGGAGGGAATTTATTGGGAACATTCAGTACTTC | CASSFQTSGREFIGNIQYF
. | TRBJ1-1 | TRBV9 | . | TGTGCCAGCAGCCTCTCAGGGAACACTGAAGCTTTCTTT | CASSLSGNTEAFF
few | TRBJ1-1 | TRBV7-2 | . | TGTGCCAGCAGCTTTGCCTTTCTGAACACTGAAGCTTTCTTT | CASSFAFLNTEAFF
. | TRBJ2-1 | TRBV5-1 | TRBD2 | TGCGCCAGCAGCTTGGGAGTAGCGGGGTACAATGAGCAGTTCTTC | CASSLGVAGYNEQFF
. | TRBJ2-2 | TRBV7-3 | . | TGTGCCAGCAGCCCTAGACCTGGGACGGCGATTTCGAACACCGGGGAGCTGTTTTTT | CASSPRPGTAISNTGELFF